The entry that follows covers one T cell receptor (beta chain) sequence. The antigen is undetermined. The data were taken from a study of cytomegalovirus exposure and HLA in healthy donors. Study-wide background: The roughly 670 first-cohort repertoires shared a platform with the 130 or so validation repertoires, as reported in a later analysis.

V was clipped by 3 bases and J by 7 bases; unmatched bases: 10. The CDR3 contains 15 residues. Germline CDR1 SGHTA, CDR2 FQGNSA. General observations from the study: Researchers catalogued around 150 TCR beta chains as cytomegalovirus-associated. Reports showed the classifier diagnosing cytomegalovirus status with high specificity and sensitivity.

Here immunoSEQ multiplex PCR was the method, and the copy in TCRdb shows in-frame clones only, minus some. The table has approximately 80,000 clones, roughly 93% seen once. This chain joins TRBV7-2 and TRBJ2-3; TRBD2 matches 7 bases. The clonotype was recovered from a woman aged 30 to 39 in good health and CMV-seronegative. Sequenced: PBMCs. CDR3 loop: CASSFRGLGPNTQYF. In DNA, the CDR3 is TGTGCCAGCAGCTTCCGTGGACTAGGACCTAATACGCAGTATTTT.